The present entry profiles one T cell receptor beta chain with its context. The antigen is undetermined. This same CDR3 is encoded by further DNA sequences in the sample. It was CD45RO-negative cells, positively selected for CCR7, that made up naive CD8 cells, with terminally differentiated effector memory CD45RA+ cells excluded. This sample is part of a study of shared clonotypes between healthy human individuals. Study overall: A donor's plate count was three for CD4 naive and three for CD4 memory; CD8 naive had two and CD8 memory one.

The method was immunoSEQ multiplex PCR; TCRdb's version includes in-frame clones alone and lacks a portion of them. This table has millions of clones, more than 85% appearing once. Notes on the study in general: Against clonotypes common to all four donors, non-shared ones had lower generation probabilities.

V lost 3 bases, J lost 0 bases, and 8 bases lay in between. CDR1 and CDR2 from the germline V gene are MNHEY and SVGAGI. The CDR3 consists of 14 residues. The chain links TRBV6-5 to TRBJ1-1; D might be TRBD1 (5 bases). Specimen: naive CD8+ T cells from PBMCs. The source is a young man in good health. Some clones in this sample may be carry-over from other donors' samples. The CDR3 spells CASSYQGMNTEAFF. DNA for the CDR3: TGTGCCAGCAGTTATCAGGGCATGAACACTGAAGCTTTCTTT.